The T cell receptor (beta chain) described here comes from a study of tumor and adjacent non-tumor tissue in lung cancer. The germline V gene has CDR1 SQVTM and CDR2 ANQGSEA. The CDR3 consists of 13 residues. TCRbeta libraries were built with three rounds of nested PCR, modified from ARM-PCR. TCRdb called the multiplex PCR reads again in MiXCR, with one record for every CDR3 protein. The sample holds approximately 79,000 distinct CDR3 sequences, 76% seen once. No cell sorting was done before RNA was extracted from the tissue. Distant lung tissue was collected more than 3 cm away from the tumor edge. Regarding this clonotype: Its ends do not fully match the called genes, so a read error is possible.

This clonotype was sampled from a man between 65 and 85 years old with non-small cell lung cancer. The genes are TRBV29-1 and TRBJ2-1, with D unresolved. The source material was distant non-tumor lung tissue. This CDR3 reads CSVKDCVGCKQFF. DNA of the CDR3: TGCAGCGTTAAAGATTGTGTAGGGTGTAAGCAGTTCTTC.